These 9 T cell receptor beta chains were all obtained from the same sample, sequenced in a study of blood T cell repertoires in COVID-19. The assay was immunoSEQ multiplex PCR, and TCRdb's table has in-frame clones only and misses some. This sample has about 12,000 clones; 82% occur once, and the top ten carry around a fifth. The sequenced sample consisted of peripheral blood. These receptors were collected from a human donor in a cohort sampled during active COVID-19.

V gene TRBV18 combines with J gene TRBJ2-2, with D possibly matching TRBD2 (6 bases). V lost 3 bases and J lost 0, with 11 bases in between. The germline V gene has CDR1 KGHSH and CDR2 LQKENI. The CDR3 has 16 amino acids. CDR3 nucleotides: TGTGCCAGCTCACCGGAGGAGGGAACGAACACCGGGGAGCTGTTTTTT. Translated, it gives CASSPEEGTNTGELFF. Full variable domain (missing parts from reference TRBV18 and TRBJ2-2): NAGVMQNPRHLVRRRGQEARLRCSPMKGHSHVYWYRQLPEEGLKFMVYLQKENIIDESGMPKERFSAEFPKEGPSILRIQQVVRGDSAAYFCASSPEEGTNTGELFFGEGSRLTVL.

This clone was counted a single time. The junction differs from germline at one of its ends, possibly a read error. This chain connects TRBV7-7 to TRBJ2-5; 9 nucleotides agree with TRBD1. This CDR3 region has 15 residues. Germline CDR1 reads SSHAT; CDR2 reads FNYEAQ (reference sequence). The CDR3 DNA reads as TGTGCTAGCAGCCATCTAACAGGGGGCGTAGAGACCCAGTACTTC. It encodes CASSHLTGGVETQYF.

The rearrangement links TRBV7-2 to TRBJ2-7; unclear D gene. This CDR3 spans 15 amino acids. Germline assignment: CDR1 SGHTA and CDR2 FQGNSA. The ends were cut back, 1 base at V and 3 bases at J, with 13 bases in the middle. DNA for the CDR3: TGTGCCAGCAGCTTAGGTCGAGAAAAGATCTACGAGCAGTACTTC. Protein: CASSLGREKIYEQYF.

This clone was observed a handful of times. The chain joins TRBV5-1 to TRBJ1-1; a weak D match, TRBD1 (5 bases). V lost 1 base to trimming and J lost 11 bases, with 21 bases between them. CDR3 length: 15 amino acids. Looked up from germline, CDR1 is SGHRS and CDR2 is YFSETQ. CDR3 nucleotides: TGCGCCAGCAGCTTGAGGGGCAGCGCTGGGGTTGGGGCTTTCTTT. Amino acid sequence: CASSLRGSAGVGAFF.

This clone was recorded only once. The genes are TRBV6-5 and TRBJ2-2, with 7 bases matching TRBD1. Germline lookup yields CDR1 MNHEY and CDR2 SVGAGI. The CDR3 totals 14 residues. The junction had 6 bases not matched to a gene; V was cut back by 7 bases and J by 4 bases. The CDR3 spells CASTRGQSTGELFF. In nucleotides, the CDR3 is TGTGCCAGCACGAGGGGGCAGAGCACCGGGGAGCTGTTTTTT.

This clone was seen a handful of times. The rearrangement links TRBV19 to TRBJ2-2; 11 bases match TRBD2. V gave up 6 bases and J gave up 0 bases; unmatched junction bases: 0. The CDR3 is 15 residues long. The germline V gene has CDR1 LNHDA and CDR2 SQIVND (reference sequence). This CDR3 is CASRTSGANTGELFF. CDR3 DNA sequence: TGTGCCAGTAGGACTAGCGGGGCGAACACCGGGGAGCTGTTTTTT.

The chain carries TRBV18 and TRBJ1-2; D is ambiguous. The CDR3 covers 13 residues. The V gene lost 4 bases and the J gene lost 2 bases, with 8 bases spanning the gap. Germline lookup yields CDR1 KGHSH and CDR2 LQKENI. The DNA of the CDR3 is TGTGCCAGCTCACGTGGGCTAAACTATGGCTACACCTTC. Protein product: CASSRGLNYGYTF.

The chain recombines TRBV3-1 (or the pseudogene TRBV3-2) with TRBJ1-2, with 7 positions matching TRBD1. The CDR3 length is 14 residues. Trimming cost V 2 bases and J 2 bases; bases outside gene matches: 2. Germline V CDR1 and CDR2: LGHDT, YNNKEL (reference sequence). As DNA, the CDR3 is TGTGCCAGCAGCCAAACGACAGGGAACTATGGCTACACCTTC. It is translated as CASSQTTGNYGYTF.

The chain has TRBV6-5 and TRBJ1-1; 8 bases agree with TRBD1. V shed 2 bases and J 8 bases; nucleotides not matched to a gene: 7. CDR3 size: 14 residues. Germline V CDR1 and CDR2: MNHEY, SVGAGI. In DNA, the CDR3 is TGTGCCAGCAGTTACACGGGACAGGCGCCCGAAGCTTTCTTT. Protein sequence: CASSYTGQAPEAFF.